The 14 T cell receptor beta chains listed next were all sequenced from one sample in a study of blood T cell repertoires in COVID-19. This table comes from immunoSEQ multiplex PCR, and its TCRdb copy is limited to in-frame clones, with some not included. The table shows under 250,000 clones, with about four fifths occurring only once. Specimen: PBMCs or T cells enriched from blood (not recorded which). The receptors were gathered from a woman aged 50 to 65 who had been exposed to COVID-19.

The chain combines TRBV5-4 with TRBJ2-1; a weak D match, TRBD2 (6 bases). V lost 3 bases, J lost 9 bases, and 13 bases lay in between. This CDR3 comprises 13 residues. Germline loops: CDR1 SGHNT, CDR2 YYREEE (reference sequence). CDR3 sequence: CASSWPGLSEQFF. DNA for the CDR3: TGTGCCAGCAGCTGGCCGGGACTCAGTGAGCAGTTCTTC.

The DNA for the CDR3 is TGCGCCAGCAGCTTGGACGGTGGGGGACTCTCTGGAAACACCATATATTTT. It specifies CASSLDGGGLSGNTIYF. V and J are TRBV5-1 and TRBJ1-3, with a weak D call TRBD1 (5 bases). Trimming cost V 0 bases and J 0 bases, with 13 bases left between them. The CDR3 consists of 17 residues. CDR1 and CDR2 from the germline V gene are SGHRS and YFSETQ.

The J gene is TRBJ1-1, the V gene TRBV12-3 or TRBV12-4; D remains unclear. With 3 bases removed from V and 7 bases from J, the gap between germline ends came to 12 bases. The CDR3 runs to 13 residues. The CDR3, as DNA: TGTGCCAGCAGTTTTTTGACTAGGCTTGAAGCTTTCTTT. It is translated as CASSFLTRLEAFF.

This clone occurred a few times. This chain uses TRBV5-1 with TRBJ2-1; D is uncertain. CDR1 and CDR2 (germline): SGHRS, YFSETQ. The CDR3 covers 16 residues. The ends were cut back, 0 bases at V and 0 bases at J, with 10 bases in the middle. DNA of the CDR3: TGCGCCAGCAGCTTGGATCCCCAGAACTCCTACAATGAGCAGTTCTTC. Its protein product is CASSLDPQNSYNEQFF.

The chain is built from TRBV5-4 and TRBJ2-3; D remains ambiguous. Between the trimmed V and J ends, which lost 4 bases and 4 bases, there was a span of 10 bases. Germline V gives CDR1 SGHNT, CDR2 YYREEE (reference sequence). This CDR3 spans 13 amino acids. The CDR3 loop is CASSEAPADTQYF. CDR3 nucleotide sequence: TGTGCCAGCAGCGAAGCTCCCGCAGATACGCAGTATTTT.

The chain recombines TRBV3-1 (or the pseudogene TRBV3-2) with TRBJ1-2; 10 bases agree with TRBD1. The CDR3 sequence is 15 residues long. V was pared by 4 bases and J by 8 bases, with 10 bases of the junction left unmatched. Germline V gene data show CDR1 as LGHDT and CDR2 as YNNKEL (reference sequence). CDR3 residues: CASSPWDRGSEGYTF. The CDR3 DNA reads TGTGCCAGCAGCCCATGGGACAGGGGTTCGGAAGGCTACACCTTC.

V usage is TRBV3-1 (or the pseudogene TRBV3-2) and J usage is TRBJ2-6; the D gene is possibly TRBD1 (6 bases). Trimming left V 6 bases short and J 2 bases short, with 17 bases between. CDR1 LGHDT and CDR2 YNNKEL come from the germline V gene (reference sequence). This CDR3 region has 17 residues. This chain's CDR3 is CASRSGQGGTGANVLTF. For the CDR3, the DNA is TGTGCCAGCAGGTCGGGACAAGGGGGTACTGGGGCCAACGTCCTGACTTTC.

The rearrangement uses TRBV27 and TRBJ2-5, with D uncertain. V was cut by 6 bases and J by 2 bases, with 16 bases left in between. The germline CDR1 and CDR2 sequences are MNHEY and SMNVEV (reference sequence). The CDR3 consists of 15 residues. The CDR3 DNA follows: TGTGCCAGCAGCCGATCGATAGTCGTTCAAGAGACCCAGTACTTC. Translation gives CASSRSIVVQETQYF.

The rearrangement uses TRBV5-6 and TRBJ1-4; TRBD1 is a possible D gene (6 bases). Trimming left V 4 bases short and J 12 bases short, with 22 bases between. This CDR3 spans 15 amino acids. Germline V gene data show CDR1 as SGHDT and CDR2 as YYEEEE. CDR3 loop: CASSPYDRTTGELFF. The CDR3, as DNA: TGTGCCAGCAGCCCATATGACAGGACCACCGGTGAACTGTTTTTT.

This chain connects TRBV3-1 (or the pseudogene TRBV3-2) to TRBJ2-5, with D maybe TRBD1 (6 bases). V was trimmed by 0 bases and J by 1 base, leaving 12 bases between them. Germline V gives CDR1 LGHDT, CDR2 YNNKEL (reference sequence). The CDR3 sequence is 16 residues long. DNA of the CDR3: TGTGCCAGCAGCCAAGATAGGATAGGGGGCCAAGAGACCCAGTACTTC. Its translation is CASSQDRIGGQETQYF.

The V gene is TRBV3-1 (or the pseudogene TRBV3-2), the J gene TRBJ2-3; TRBD2 might be the D (7 bases). Germline V gives CDR1 LGHDT, CDR2 YNNKEL (reference sequence). The V end lost 2 bases, the J end lost 2 bases, and 14 bases lay between the germline ends. The CDR3 has 16 residues. CDR3 sequence: CASSQLAGALTDTQYF. The CDR3 DNA sequence: TGTGCCAGCAGCCAACTGGCGGGGGCCCTCACAGATACGCAGTATTTT.

This clone showed up just a few times. The chain carries TRBV7-8 and TRBJ2-2; D is unclear. V was cut by 3 bases and J by 7 bases, with 9 bases left in between. Germline CDR1 is SGHVS and CDR2 is FQNEAQ. The CDR3 extends over 13 amino acids. CDR3 region: CASSLPIHGELFF. In DNA form, the CDR3 reads TGTGCCAGCAGCTTGCCCATACACGGGGAGCTGTTTTTT.

The genes are TRBV12-5 and TRBJ1-2, with D uncertain. Trimming pared 3 bases from V and 4 bases from J, leaving 6 bases between. This CDR3 is built from 12 residues. Germline V CDR1 and CDR2: LGHNT, FRNRAP. CDR3 sequence reads: CASGLSGYGYTF. The CDR3 bases are TGTGCTAGTGGTTTATCGGGCTATGGCTACACCTTC.

The rearrangement links TRBV19 to TRBJ1-5; D is ambiguous. CDR3 size: 13 residues. Deletions cut 9 bases from V and 0 bases from J, with 9 bases between. Germline CDR1 is LNHDA and CDR2 is SQIVND (reference sequence). The CDR3 nucleotides read TGTGCCAGCAGGTTTTATAGCAATCAGCCCCAGCATTTT. Translation: CASRFYSNQPQHF.